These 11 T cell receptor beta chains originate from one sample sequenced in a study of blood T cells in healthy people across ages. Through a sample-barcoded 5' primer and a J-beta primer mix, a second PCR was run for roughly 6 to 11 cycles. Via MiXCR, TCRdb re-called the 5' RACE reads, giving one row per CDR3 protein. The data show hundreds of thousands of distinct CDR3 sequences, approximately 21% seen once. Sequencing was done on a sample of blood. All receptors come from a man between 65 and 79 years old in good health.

The CDR3 is CASSLVGQALAKNIQYF. CDR3 sequence (DNA): TGTGCCAGCAGCTTGGTGGGACAGGCCCTAGCCAAAAACATTCAGTACTTC. The V call is TRBV5-6, the J call TRBJ2-4; 8 nucleotides line up with TRBD1. With 0 bases clipped from V and 0 bases from J, the junction kept 5 bases outside the gene matches. CDR3 length equals 17 residues. CDR1 is SGHDT, CDR2 YYEEEE, per germline.

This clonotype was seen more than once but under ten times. The CDR3 protein is CSVGYTGGGYGYTF. The CDR3, as DNA: TGCAGCGTTGGTTATACAGGGGGGGGCTATGGCTACACCTTC. The chain combines TRBV29-1 with TRBJ1-2; 8 nucleotides agree with TRBD1. The CDR3 covers 14 residues. Germline CDR1 is SQVTM and CDR2 is ANQGSEA. Losses at the gene ends were 4 bases for V and 4 bases for J; bases not matched to a gene: 8.

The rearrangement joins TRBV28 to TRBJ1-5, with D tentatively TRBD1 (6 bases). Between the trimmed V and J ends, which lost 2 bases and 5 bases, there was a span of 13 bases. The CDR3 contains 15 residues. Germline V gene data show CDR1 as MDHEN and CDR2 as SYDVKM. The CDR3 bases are TGTGCCAGCAGTTTAGGTGTGGGGGCCTATCAGCCCCAGCATTTT. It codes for CASSLGVGAYQPQHF.

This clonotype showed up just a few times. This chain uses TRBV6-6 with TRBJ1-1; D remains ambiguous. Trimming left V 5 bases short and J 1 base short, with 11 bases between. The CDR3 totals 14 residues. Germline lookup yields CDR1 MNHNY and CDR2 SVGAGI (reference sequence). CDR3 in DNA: TGTGCCAGCAGTGGCCAAGGAGGGAACACTGAAGCTTTCTTT. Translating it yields CASSGQGGNTEAFF.

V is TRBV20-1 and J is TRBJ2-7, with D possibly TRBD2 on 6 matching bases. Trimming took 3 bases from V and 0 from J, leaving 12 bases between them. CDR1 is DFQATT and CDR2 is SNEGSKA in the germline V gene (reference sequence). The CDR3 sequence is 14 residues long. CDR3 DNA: TGCAGTGCTAGCCCTCCGGAGGGCTCCTACGAGCAGTACTTC. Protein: CSASPPEGSYEQYF.

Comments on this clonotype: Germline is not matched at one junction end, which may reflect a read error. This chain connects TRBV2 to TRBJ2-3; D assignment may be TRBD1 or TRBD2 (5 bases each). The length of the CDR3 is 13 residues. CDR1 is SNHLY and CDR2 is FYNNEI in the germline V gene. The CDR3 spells CASSGGSRTAHYF. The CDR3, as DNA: TGTGCCAGCAGTGGGGGGAGCAGGACCGCGCACTATTTT.

DNA for the CDR3: TGTGCCTGGAAGGGTAGCTCCTACAATGAGCAGTTCTTC. This encodes CAWKGSSYNEQFF. The J gene is TRBJ2-1, the V gene TRBV30; unclear D gene. Germline values: CDR1 GTSNPN, CDR2 SVGIG (reference sequence). The CDR3 contains 13 residues. Trimming stripped 4 bases from V and 0 bases from J, with 7 bases between.

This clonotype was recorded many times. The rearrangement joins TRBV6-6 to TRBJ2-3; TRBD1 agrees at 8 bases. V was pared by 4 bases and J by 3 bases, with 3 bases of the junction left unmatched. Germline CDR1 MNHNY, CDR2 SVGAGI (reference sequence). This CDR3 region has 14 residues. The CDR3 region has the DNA TGTGCCAGCAGTTCGGGACAGGTAACAGATACGCAGTATTTT. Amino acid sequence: CASSSGQVTDTQYF.

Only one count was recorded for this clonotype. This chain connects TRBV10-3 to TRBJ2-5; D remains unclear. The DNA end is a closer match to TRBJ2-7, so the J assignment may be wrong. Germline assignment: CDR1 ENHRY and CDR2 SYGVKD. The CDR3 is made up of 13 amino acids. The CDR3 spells CAIRLSELYEQYF. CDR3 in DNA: TGTGCCATCAGATTATCAGAGCTCTACGAGCAGTACTTC.

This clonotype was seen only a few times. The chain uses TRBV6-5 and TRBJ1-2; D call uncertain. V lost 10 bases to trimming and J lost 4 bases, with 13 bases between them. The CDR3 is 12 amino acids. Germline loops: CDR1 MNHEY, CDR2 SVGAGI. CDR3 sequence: CATLQNLYGYTF. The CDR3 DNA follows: TGTGCCACCCTACAGAACCTCTATGGCTACACCTTC.

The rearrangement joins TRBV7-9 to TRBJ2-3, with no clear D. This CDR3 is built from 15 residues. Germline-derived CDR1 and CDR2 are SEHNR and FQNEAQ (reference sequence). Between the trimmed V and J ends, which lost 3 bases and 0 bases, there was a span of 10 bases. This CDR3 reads CASSFEEFSTDTQYF. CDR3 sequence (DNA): TGTGCCAGCAGCTTCGAAGAATTCAGCACAGATACGCAGTATTTT.